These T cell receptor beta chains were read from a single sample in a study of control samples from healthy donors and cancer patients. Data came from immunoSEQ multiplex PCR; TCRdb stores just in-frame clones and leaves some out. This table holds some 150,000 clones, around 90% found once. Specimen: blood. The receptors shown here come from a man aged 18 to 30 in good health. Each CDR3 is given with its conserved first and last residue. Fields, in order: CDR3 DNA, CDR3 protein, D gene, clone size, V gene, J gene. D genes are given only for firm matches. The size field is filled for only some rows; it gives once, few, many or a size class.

cdr3_nt: TGTGCCAGCAGCTTTGGGGTCGGCGGGGCCTCCTACAATGAGCAGTTCTTC
cdr3_aa: CASSFGVGGASYNEQFF
d_call: -
clone_size: -
v_call: TRBV5-4
j_call: TRBJ2-1

cdr3_nt: TGTGCCAGCTCTCAGGGGTTGAACACCGGGGAGCTGTTTTTT
cdr3_aa: CASSQGLNTGELFF
d_call: -
clone_size: -
v_call: TRBV18
j_call: TRBJ2-2

cdr3_nt: TGTGCCAGCAGCCCGGGAGGGCTTAGCAATCAGCCCCAGCATTTT
cdr3_aa: CASSPGGLSNQPQHF
d_call: -
clone_size: -
v_call: TRBV2
j_call: TRBJ1-5

cdr3_nt: TGTGCCAGTAGTATATCGGGCCCAAAAACCGGCGGGGAGCTGTTTTTT
cdr3_aa: CASSISGPKTGGELFF
d_call: -
clone_size: few
v_call: TRBV19
j_call: TRBJ2-2

cdr3_nt: TGCGCCAGCAGCCTTCCGGGACTCCGCACAGATACGCAGTATTTT
cdr3_aa: CASSLPGLRTDTQYF
d_call: -
clone_size: -
v_call: TRBV4-1
j_call: TRBJ2-3

cdr3_nt: TGTGCCAGCAGTTCTTTCAGGGCCCAAGAGACCCAGTACTTC
cdr3_aa: CASSSFRAQETQYF
d_call: -
clone_size: -
v_call: TRBV27
j_call: TRBJ2-5

cdr3_nt: TGTGCCAGCAGCTCGGTCCCCCCTCCTACAGGGGGCGGGGGGTATGGCTACACCTTC
cdr3_aa: CASSSVPPPTGGGGYGYTF
d_call: TRBD1
clone_size: -
v_call: TRBV5-5
j_call: TRBJ1-2

cdr3_nt: TGTGCCGGAAACAGGAACACCGGGGAGCTGTTTTTT
cdr3_aa: CAGNRNTGELFF
d_call: -
clone_size: -
v_call: TRBV6-5
j_call: TRBJ2-2

cdr3_nt: TGTGCCAGCAGCTCGAACCAAGAGACCCAGTACTTC
cdr3_aa: CASSSNQETQYF
d_call: -
clone_size: -
v_call: TRBV5-4
j_call: TRBJ2-5

cdr3_nt: TGTGCCAGCAGCTTATCCTCGGGCCACAAATTATACGAGCAGTACTTC
cdr3_aa: CASSLSSGHKLYEQYF
d_call: -
clone_size: -
v_call: TRBV7-9
j_call: TRBJ2-7

cdr3_nt: TGTGCCAGCTCATCTAGGACAGGGGGAGAAACTGAAGCTTTCTTT
cdr3_aa: CASSSRTGGETEAFF
d_call: TRBD1
clone_size: -
v_call: TRBV18
j_call: TRBJ1-1

cdr3_nt: TGTGCCAGCAGTGGAGGGACTAGCCTCACAGATACGCAGTATTTT
cdr3_aa: CASSGGTSLTDTQYF
d_call: TRBD2
clone_size: -
v_call: TRBV2
j_call: TRBJ2-3

cdr3_nt: TGTGCCAGCTCACCACCGATGCGGGGAGTACTCAATGAGCAGTTCTTC
cdr3_aa: CASSPPMRGVLNEQFF
d_call: -
clone_size: -
v_call: TRBV18
j_call: TRBJ2-1

cdr3_nt: TGTGCCAGCAGTGGAGCTAGGCCCACAGATACGCAGTATTTT
cdr3_aa: CASSGARPTDTQYF
d_call: -
clone_size: -
v_call: TRBV2
j_call: TRBJ2-3

cdr3_nt: TGTGCCAGCAGCACACCCTTCCACAGCGACCTCACAGATACGCAGTATTTT
cdr3_aa: CASSTPFHSDLTDTQYF
d_call: -
clone_size: -
v_call: TRBV11-2
j_call: TRBJ2-3

cdr3_nt: TGTGCCAGTAGTATAGGGGGGGTACTTTATTTAACTGGTCGCAATGAGCAGTTCTTC
cdr3_aa: CASSIGGVLYLTGRNEQFF
d_call: -
clone_size: -
v_call: TRBV19
j_call: TRBJ2-1

cdr3_nt: TGTGCCAGCAGTTTGCGGGGGGTGGGATATTTAGACACTGAAGCTTTCTTT
cdr3_aa: CASSLRGVGYLDTEAFF
d_call: -
clone_size: -
v_call: TRBV28
j_call: TRBJ1-1

cdr3_nt: TGTGCTAGTGGTTTGTCAGCGGCACCCCGGGCCTATGGCTACACCTTC
cdr3_aa: CASGLSAAPRAYGYTF
d_call: -
clone_size: -
v_call: TRBV12-5
j_call: TRBJ1-2

cdr3_nt: TGCGCCAGCAGTGACCCCTCTAGGGATACGCAGTATTTT
cdr3_aa: CASSDPSRDTQYF
d_call: -
clone_size: -
v_call: TRBV10-1
j_call: TRBJ2-3

cdr3_nt: TGTGCCAGCAGCCGGACAGGGTCAGGAAACACCATATATTTT
cdr3_aa: CASSRTGSGNTIYF
d_call: TRBD1
clone_size: -
v_call: TRBV6-2/TRBV6-3
j_call: TRBJ1-3

cdr3_nt: TGTGCCAGCAGCTTTATGGGGGGCTACAATGAGCAGTTCTTC
cdr3_aa: CASSFMGGYNEQFF
d_call: -
clone_size: -
v_call: TRBV7-2
j_call: TRBJ2-1